These 27 T cell receptor beta chains originate from one sample sequenced in a study of T cell responses to AZD1222 COVID-19 vaccine. The protocol was immunoSEQ multiplex PCR, while the TCRdb copy is restricted to in-frame clones and leaves out a portion. The sample holds about 120,000 clones, 80% to 90% seen once. This specimen was peripheral blood, taken on day 0 of MenACWY control vaccination. These receptors originate from an adult in good health.

The chain is built from TRBV7-2 and TRBJ2-3; possible D gene TRBD1, 6 bases. The V and J ends lost 2 bases and 1 base respectively, with 10 bases between them. Germline V gene sequence: CDR1 SGHTA, CDR2 FQGNSA. The CDR3 totals 15 residues. This chain's CDR3 is CASSLWGLGTDTQYF. The CDR3 nucleotides are TGTGCCAGCAGCTTATGGGGGCTGGGCACAGATACGCAGTATTTT.

The chain is built from TRBV7-3 and TRBJ2-2; D gene ambiguous. V lost 4 bases and J lost 3, with 21 bases in between. The CDR3 length is 18 residues. The germline CDR1 and CDR2 sequences are SGHTA and FQGTGA. In DNA, the CDR3 is TGTGCCAGCAGCTCGACTTCCCGGGCCCCACCCCACACCGGGGAGCTGTTTTTT. Its protein product is CASSSTSRAPPHTGELFF.

The chain couples TRBV6-6 to TRBJ2-2, with 11 bases identical to TRBD2. The germline CDR1 and CDR2 sequences are MNHNY and SVGAGI (reference sequence). The CDR3 has 16 residues. Trimming took 7 bases from V and 3 from J; bases not matched to a gene: 7. The CDR3 DNA reads as TGTGCCAGCATCAAACTAGCGGGGGTCGACACCGGGGAGCTGTTTTTT. Translating it yields CASIKLAGVDTGELFF.

The chain recombines TRBV6-6 with TRBJ2-7, with 9 nucleotides matching TRBD1. V was clipped by 6 bases and J by 2 bases; unmatched bases: 5. Germline V gene sequence: CDR1 MNHNY, CDR2 SVGAGI (reference sequence). This CDR3 region has 14 residues. The DNA for the CDR3 is TGTGCCAGCAGGATTGGACAGGGGACCTACGAGCAGTACTTC. It encodes CASRIGQGTYEQYF.

V is TRBV4-3 and J is TRBJ2-4; TRBD1 matches at 7 bases. Germline V gives CDR1 LGHNA, CDR2 YSLEER. V was pared by 0 bases and J by 0 bases, with 14 bases of the junction left unmatched. CDR3 length equals 20 residues. For the CDR3, the DNA is TGCGCCAGCAGCCAAGAGGAGCCACGGGACAGCTATTTAGCCAAAAACATTCAGTACTTC. This encodes CASSQEEPRDSYLAKNIQYF.

The rearrangement links TRBV5-4 to TRBJ2-5, with D possibly being TRBD1 (6 bases). Per the germline V gene, CDR1 is SGHNT and CDR2 is YYREEE (reference sequence). Trimming shortened V by 0 bases and J by 5 bases, and 11 bases separated the two germline ends. This CDR3 contains 14 residues. The CDR3, as DNA: TGTGCCAGCAGCTTGGGAGGGGGTTGGGAGACCCAGTACTTC. It codes for CASSLGGGWETQYF.

The V call is TRBV7-2, the J call TRBJ1-3; tentative D call: TRBD1 (5 bases). CDR3 length: 16 amino acids. Germline-derived CDR1 and CDR2 are SGHTA and FQGNSA. Between the trimmed V and J ends, which lost 5 bases and 0 bases, there was a span of 14 bases. The CDR3 nucleotides read TGTGCCAGCAGCGATCACGGGACGGTCTCTGGAAACACCATATATTTT. Amino acids: CASSDHGTVSGNTIYF.

The chain carries TRBV5-4 and TRBJ1-1; TRBD1 matches 9 bases. CDR3 length: 15 residues. Germline-derived CDR1 and CDR2 are SGHNT and YYREEE (reference sequence). With 2 bases clipped from V and 2 bases from J, the junction kept 4 bases outside the gene matches. The CDR3 nucleotides are TGTGCCAGCAGCTTTAAGACAGGGGGAAACACTGAAGCTTTCTTT. This sequence encodes CASSFKTGGNTEAFF.

This sequence joins TRBV28 and TRBJ2-7, with 9 positions matching TRBD1. The CDR3 runs 11 residues. CDR1 MDHEN and CDR2 SYDVKM come from the germline V gene. V gave up 5 bases and J gave up 11 bases; unmatched junction bases: 4. The CDR3 spells CASSPRTGEYF. DNA for the CDR3: TGTGCCAGCAGTCCACGGACAGGGGAGTACTTC.

This clone was observed once. The chain links TRBV19 to TRBJ1-2, with 9 bases matching TRBD1. From germline, CDR1 is LNHDA and CDR2 SQIVND (reference sequence). Trimming at V came to 6 bases and at J to 8 bases, leaving 7 bases not matched to a gene. This CDR3 is built from 13 residues. This CDR3 is CASSFGTGYGYTF. The CDR3 DNA reads TGTGCCAGTAGCTTTGGGACAGGGTACGGCTACACCTTC.

J is TRBJ1-2 and V is TRBV14, with D unclear. The V end lost 0 bases, the J end lost 4 bases, and 6 bases lay between the germline ends. This CDR3 spans 13 amino acids. Germline V gene sequence: CDR1 SGHDN, CDR2 FVKESK. CDR3 sequence: CASSQEVGYGYTF. The CDR3 bases are TGTGCCAGCAGCCAAGAAGTCGGCTATGGCTACACCTTC. The full variable domain, in which reference TRBV14 and TRBJ1-2 provide the parts outside the CDR3, is EAGVTQFPSHSVIEKGQTVTLRCDPISGHDNLYWYRRVMGKEIKFLLHFVKESKQDESGMPNNRFLAERTGGTYSTLKVQPAELEDSGVYFCASSQEVGYGYTFGSGTRLTVV.

This clone has more than one count but fewer than ten. The rearrangement joins TRBV7-3 to TRBJ2-7; 7 bases line up with TRBD1. Germline CDR1 reads SGHTA; CDR2 reads FQGTGA. CDR3 length: 13 residues. With 3 bases clipped from V and 3 bases from J, the junction kept 2 bases outside the gene matches. CDR3 bases: TGTGCCAGCAGCTTGAGACAGGGCTACGAGCAGTACTTC. This codes for CASSLRQGYEQYF. Looking up the rest from reference TRBV7-3 and TRBJ2-7 gives the full variable domain: GAGVSQTPSNKVTEKGKYVELRCDPISGHTALYWYRQSLGQGPEFLIYFQGTGAADDSGLPNDRFFAVRPEGSVSTLKIQRTERGDSAVYLCASSLRQGYEQYFGPGTRLTVT.

The J gene is TRBJ2-1, the V gene TRBV7-9, with TRBD2 matching over 13 bases. This CDR3 spans 18 amino acids. The germline V gene has CDR1 SEHNR and CDR2 FQNEAQ (reference sequence). V shed 4 bases, J shed 8 bases, and the junction held 14 bases outside the gene matches. The CDR3 is CASSSGLAGPIGRYEQFF. The CDR3 DNA reads TGTGCCAGCAGCTCGGGACTAGCGGGGCCGATTGGAAGGTATGAGCAGTTCTTC.

This rearrangement joins TRBV28 to TRBJ1-5, with TRBD1 matching 8 bases. This CDR3 has 14 amino acids. Per germline, CDR1 MDHEN and CDR2 SYDVKM. The trim removed 7 bases at V and 6 bases at J, leaving 8 bases unmatched. In DNA form, the CDR3 reads TGTGCCAGCAACCCCACAGGGGGGGGTCAGCCCCAGCATTTT. Amino acids: CASNPTGGGQPQHF.

The count of this clone is one. The rearrangement uses TRBV4-3 and TRBJ2-4; D gene uncertain. Germline V gene data show CDR1 as LGHNA and CDR2 as YSLEER. Trimming pared 2 bases from V and 5 bases from J, leaving 7 bases between. The CDR3 extends over 13 amino acids. The CDR3 sequence: CASSQTRENIQYF. The CDR3, as DNA: TGCGCCAGCAGCCAAACCCGCGAAAACATTCAGTACTTC.

The V call is TRBV3-1 (or the pseudogene TRBV3-2), the J call TRBJ2-7; 9 bases line up with TRBD1. The J segment lost 4 bases and the V segment lost 1 base, leaving 2 bases of the junction unmatched. Germline V gene lookup returns CDR1 LGHDT and CDR2 YNNKEL (reference sequence). The CDR3 loop spans 14 amino acids. As DNA, the CDR3 is TGTGCCAGCAGCCAAGGACAGGGGGGTTACGAGCAGTACTTC. It encodes CASSQGQGGYEQYF.

The gene calls are TRBV7-7 and TRBJ2-1, with D hard to call. Trimming stripped 1 base from V and 0 bases from J, with 7 bases between. Germline values: CDR1 SSHAT, CDR2 FNYEAQ (reference sequence). This CDR3 has 15 residues. The CDR3 DNA is TGTGCCAGCAGCTTAGGTTCGAGCTCCTACAATGAGCAGTTCTTC. Its protein is CASSLGSSSYNEQFF.

The V and J genes are TRBV11-2 and TRBJ2-5, with 9 nucleotides matching TRBD2. The CDR3 runs 16 residues. Trimming cost V 1 base and J 4 bases; bases outside gene matches: 7. From germline, CDR1 is SGHAT and CDR2 FQNNGV. The CDR3 DNA reads as TGTGCCAGCAGCTTAGGGGTAGCGGGGGTATCAGAGACCCAGTACTTC. Residues: CASSLGVAGVSETQYF.

This clone was observed a single time. The chain couples TRBV5-5 to TRBJ2-1; D not certain. V dropped 0 bases and J dropped 2 bases, with 9 bases sitting between them. Germline assignment: CDR1 SGHKS and CDR2 YYEKEE (reference sequence). The CDR3 spans 15 residues. The CDR3 sequence: CASSLAASTYNEQFF. The CDR3 region has the DNA TGTGCCAGCAGCTTGGCGGCTTCAACCTACAATGAGCAGTTCTTC.

The chain combines TRBV28 with TRBJ1-1, with a weak D call TRBD1 (6 bases). This CDR3 is 16 amino acids long. Germline assignment: CDR1 MDHEN and CDR2 SYDVKM. V was trimmed by 5 bases and J by 2 bases, leaving 18 bases between them. The CDR3 region is CASSLAGGPINTEAFF. For the CDR3, the DNA is TGTGCCAGCAGTCTAGCCGGGGGCCCAATAAACACTGAAGCTTTCTTT.

The rearrangement joins TRBV24-1 to TRBJ2-5; 12 bases agree with TRBD2. Germline V gene sequence: CDR1 KGHDR, CDR2 SFDVKD. With V trimmed by 9 bases and J by 5 bases, 12 bases remained unmatched. The CDR3 length is 16 residues. CDR3 nucleotides: TGTGCCACCGAATCTAGCGGGGGGGCCCTTGCGGAGACCCAGTACTTC. Translating gives CATESSGGALAETQYF.

This clone appeared a few times. The V call is TRBV24-1, the J call TRBJ1-2; no clear D gene. Per germline, CDR1 KGHDR and CDR2 SFDVKD. Trimming left V 4 bases short and J 4 bases short, with 12 bases between. The CDR3 is made up of 14 amino acids. The CDR3 region has the DNA TGTGCCACCAGTGAGGGTGCCCTCTTCTATGGCTACACCTTC. This encodes CATSEGALFYGYTF.

The chain uses TRBV15 and TRBJ2-5; D might be TRBD2 (6 bases). This CDR3 region has 15 residues. The V end was cut by 0 bases, the J end by 5 bases, with 13 bases between. In germline, CDR1 is LNHNV, CDR2 YYDKDF (reference sequence). The CDR3 sequence is CATSRDVGGVETQYF. DNA of the CDR3: TGTGCCACCAGCAGAGATGTGGGGGGAGTGGAGACCCAGTACTTC.

The rearrangement joins TRBV7-2 to TRBJ1-4, with D hard to call. The CDR3 totals 13 residues. Trimming took 1 base from V and 7 from J, leaving 7 bases between them. CDR1 and CDR2 (germline): SGHTA, FQGNSA. CDR3 nucleotide sequence: TGTGCCAGCAGCTTAGAGTCGGGTGAAAAACTGTTTTTT. This translates into CASSLESGEKLFF.

The chain carries TRBV23-1 and TRBJ1-3, with TRBD1 matching 9 bases. TRBV23-1 is an ORF, and what it does is uncertain. V shed 0 bases, J shed 7 bases, and the junction held 16 bases outside the gene matches. The CDR3 loop spans 19 amino acids. DNA for the CDR3: TGCGCCAGCAGTCAATCGGCTCCCCTTCGACAGGGGGAAAGGAACACCATATATTTT. It translates to CASSQSAPLRQGERNTIYF.

V and J are TRBV2 and TRBJ1-4; possibly TRBD1 for D (5 bases). V lost 7 bases and J 4 bases, leaving 13 bases between the germline ends. The CDR3 consists of 14 residues. Germline V gene sequence: CDR1 SNHLY, CDR2 FYNNEI. The CDR3 DNA reads TGTGCCAGCATTTACAACGGGGGTAATGAAAAACTGTTTTTT. This sequence encodes CASIYNGGNEKLFF.

The chain employs TRBV7-9 and TRBJ2-3; D gene unclear. This CDR3 contains 18 residues. Germline V gene lookup returns CDR1 SEHNR and CDR2 FQNEAQ (reference sequence). V lost 2 bases and J lost 6, with 24 bases in between. The CDR3 spells CASSLIISLGQAWDTQYF. The CDR3 coding sequence is TGTGCCAGCAGCTTAATTATCAGTCTGGGTCAGGCATGGGATACGCAGTATTTT. Looking up the rest from reference TRBV7-9 and TRBJ2-3 gives the full variable domain: DTGVSQNPRHKITKRGQNVTFRCDPISEHNRLYWYRQTLGQGPEFLTYFQNEAQLEKSRLLSDRFSAERPKGSFSTLEIQRTEQGDSAMYLCASSLIISLGQAWDTQYFGPGTRLTVL.